This TCR beta chain was retrieved from a study of T-cell memory formation after mild COVID-19. About the study: TCR clusters largely stayed donor specific.

This clonotype was counted only a few times. As yet, its antigen is unknown. Findings and limits, study-wide: Pre-infection memory carried some responding clones, suggesting that cross-reactive memory joined. Contracting clones, day 15 to 85, had balanced CD4/CD8, and later expanders favored CD4+.

One entry per CDR3 protein results from TCRdb running MiXCR on the 5' RACE reads. The sample includes more than 120,000 distinct CDR3 sequences, roughly a fifth of them seen just once. Germline V CDR1 and CDR2: DFQATT, SNEGSKA (reference sequence). The CDR3 length is 12 residues. The rearrangement uses TRBV20-1 and TRBJ2-7, with D tentatively TRBD2 (6 bases). The clonotype originates from an adult woman who had mild COVID-19 (a few samples of this study predate the infection). Cell type and time point are not known. The sequencing sample was made of PBMCs or a T cell subset sorted from them (not recorded which). The CDR3 protein is CSAGTRVYEQYF. The CDR3 DNA follows: TGCAGCGCCGGGACTCGAGTCTACGAGCAGTACTTC.